The 27 T cell receptor beta chains given below trace back to one sample, sequenced in a study of tumor-infiltrating lymphocytes in primary liver carcinoma. Total RNA (around 500 ng) served as template for TCR beta cDNA synthesis primed by a constant-region primer. Three nested multiplex PCR rounds of slightly modified ARM-PCR generated TCR beta libraries. Two initial PCR rounds of about 11 cycles each paired TRBV1-TRBV30 forward primers with a C-beta reverse primer. TCRdb called the multiplex PCR reads again in MiXCR, with one record for every CDR3 protein. The profile covers around 70,000 distinct CDR3 sequences, with nearly 70% appearing a single time and 25% to 35% taken by the ten largest. Both RNA and DNA were isolated together from about 20-30 mg of bulk tissue that had not been sorted. Sequenced material: liver tumor tissue from sampling region 4. Subset of the sample: tumor region T4, right-lateral pole. The receptors shown here come from a man aged 40-49 years with primary liver carcinoma and hepatitis B virus infection.

Regarding this clonotype: Possible read error: a much larger clone is one base away. It is unclear where the CDR3 begins or ends on the DNA, so no DNA is shown, and the CDR3 is as TCRdb lists it. This chain joins TRBV28 and TRBJ2-7; the table's D call TRBD1 went unverified against the DNA. The CDR3 spans 19 amino acids, including both terminal residues. Germline CDR1 is MDHEN and CDR2 is SYDVKM. Here the CDR3 reads CASSLSKGVASGAVYEEYF.

This clonotype was recorded a few times. A much larger clone lies one base from this, so it may be a read error. V is TRBV10-3 and J is TRBJ2-3; 8 bases line up with TRBD2. The CDR3 contains 17 residues. Germline V gene data show CDR1 as ENHRY and CDR2 as SYGVKD. After removal of 3 bases from V and 0 bases from J, the junction contained 8 bases not matched to a gene. The CDR3: CAISEPGLAESTDTQYF. The DNA of the CDR3 is TGTGCCATCAGTGAACCCGGACTAGCAGAAAGCACAGATACGCAGTATTTT.

Remarks on this clonotype: It may be a read error: a sequence one base away is much more abundant. The chain joins TRBV28 to TRBJ1-2, with D perhaps matching TRBD1 (6 bases). The CDR3 is 14 amino acids. V was clipped by 6 bases and J by 8 bases, with 19 bases between them. Germline V gene lookup returns CDR1 MDHEN and CDR2 SYDVKM. CDR3 nucleotides: TGTGCCAGCAGGAACCCGGGACATGGGAGCGGCTACACCTTC. Encoded protein: CASRNPGHGSGYTF.

A word on this clonotype: A read error may be the cause here, since a much bigger clone is one base away. The chain employs TRBV5-1 and TRBJ1-2; 10 bases match TRBD1. CDR1 SGHRS and CDR2 YFSETQ come from the germline V gene. The CDR3 consists of 14 residues. DNA of the CDR3: TGCACCAGCAGACCGCCGGGACAGGGGTACGGCTACACCTTC. Encoded protein: CTSRPPGQGYGYTF.

To note about this clonotype: This may come from a read error, since a much larger clone is one base off. The CDR3 here is CANSDRGHSYEQYF. Here the CDR3 DNA reads TGTGCCAACAGTGACAGGGGGCATTCCTACGAGCAGTACTTC. This chain joins TRBV2 and TRBJ2-7; 10 bases line up with TRBD1. The length of the CDR3 is 14 residues. Germline assignment: CDR1 SNHLY and CDR2 FYNNEI.

The chain uses TRBV11-2 and TRBJ2-1; D is undetermined. Germline-derived CDR1 and CDR2 are SGHAT and FQNNGV. This CDR3 is 14 amino acids long. Trimming shortened V by 4 bases and J by 2 bases, and 9 bases separated the two germline ends. The CDR3 nucleotides read TGTGCCAGCAGCTCGCCCCTAGCCTACAATGAGCAGTTCTTC. Translating gives CASSSPLAYNEQFF.

Worth noting for this clonotype: This CDR3 is missing its conserved last phenylalanine or tryptophan, likely due to a read error. The chain links TRBV29-1 to TRBJ2-3, with TRBD1 as a possible D gene (6 bases). Looked up from germline, CDR1 is SQVTM and CDR2 is ANQGSEA. The CDR3 contains 14 residues. V was trimmed by 4 bases and J by 5 bases, leaving 16 bases between them. The CDR3 DNA is TGCAGCGTTGTGGCCGGGACAAGGCTAGATACGCAGTATCTC. Translation gives CSVVAGTRLDTQYL.

As regards this clonotype: A read error may produce the germline difference seen at one junction end. The V and J genes are TRBV5-1 and TRBJ2-2, with 7 positions matching TRBD1. CDR3 length: 17 amino acids. CDR1 and CDR2 from the germline V gene are SGHRS and YFSETQ. CDR3 in amino acids: CASSWEPTGAKTGELFF. The CDR3, as DNA: TGCGCCAGCAGCTGGGAGCCCACAGGGGCGAAAACCGGGGAGCTGTTTTTT.

Worth noting for this clonotype: The junction does not match germline at one end; this may be a read error. J is TRBJ2-1 and V is TRBV29-1; no firm D call. This CDR3 has 11 residues. CDR1 is SQVTM and CDR2 is ANQGSEA in the germline V gene. As DNA, the CDR3 is TGCAGCGTTGAGGGGTTCAATGAGCGGTTCTTC. It specifies CSVEGFNERFF.

In this sample, this clonotype turned up a few times. One end of the junction does not line up with germline, which may come from a read error. This chain joins TRBV11-2 and TRBJ2-3, with TRBD1 matching over 9 bases. Germline values: CDR1 SGHAT, CDR2 FQNNGV. The CDR3 is 17 residues long. CDR3 coding DNA: TGTGTCAGCAGCTTCTATCGACAGGGGGAGGCTACAGATACGCAGTACTTT. Amino acid sequence: CVSSFYRQGEATDTQYF.

Concerning this clonotype itself: A clone one base away is much larger, so this may be a read error. The CDR3 DNA reads TGTGCCAGCAGCGTCTCATGGGGAGATGGGATCGGGACCCAGTACTTC. It specifies CASSVSWGDGIGTQYF. The chain employs TRBV25-1 and TRBJ2-5; TRBD2 might be the D (5 bases). The V gene's germline CDR1 is MGHDK and CDR2 SYGVNS. The CDR3 runs to 16 residues. The germline V and J ends were trimmed by 6 bases and 7 bases, with 24 bases remaining between them.

In this sample, this clonotype turned up many times. The rearrangement joins TRBV24-1 to TRBJ2-2; 11 bases agree with TRBD2. The CDR3 spans 17 residues. Germline CDR1 KGHDR, CDR2 SFDVKD. The junction had 10 bases not matched to a gene; V was cut back by 4 bases and J by 7 bases. Here the CDR3 reads CATSDRTSGSSSGELFF. In nucleotides, the CDR3 is TGTGCCACCAGTGACCGAACTAGCGGGAGTTCGAGCGGGGAGCTGTTTTTT.

About this clonotype: With a much larger clone just one base away, this may be a read error. The chain couples TRBV30 to TRBJ1-5; D is unresolved. V was clipped by 1 base and J by 9 bases, with 13 bases between them. In germline, CDR1 is GTSNPN, CDR2 SVGIG (reference sequence). The CDR3 runs to 13 residues. In DNA, the CDR3 is TGTGCCTGGAGTGAGGAGGGATGGCGGCCCCAGCATTTT. It codes for CAWSEEGWRPQHF.

Note on this clonotype: Its ends do not fully match the called genes, so a read error is possible. The chain combines TRBV12-3 or TRBV12-4 with TRBJ2-7, with D unclear. The CDR3 runs to 13 residues. CDR3 in DNA: TGTGCCAGCACCGAGGTGAGCACCTACGAGCAGTATTTC. Amino acid sequence: CASTEVSTYEQYF.

As regards this clonotype: The CDR3 end shows no conserved phenylalanine or tryptophan, and so a read error is likely. The gene calls are TRBV5-5 and TRBJ2-2; perhaps TRBD1 as D (6 bases). This CDR3 has 15 amino acids. The germline V gene has CDR1 SGHKS and CDR2 YYEKEE (reference sequence). With 3 bases removed from V and 3 bases from J, the gap between germline ends came to 12 bases. This CDR3 is CASSSSGEHTGELFI. The CDR3 nucleotides read TGTGCCAGCAGCTCGTCAGGGGAACACACCGGGGAGCTGTTTATT.

As to this clonotype: One junction end disagrees with the germline gene, perhaps due to a read error. The CDR3 nucleotides are TGTGCCAGGAGCTTAGGGGGAATAGGCACTGAAACTTTCTTT. It is translated as CARSLGGIGTETFF. The chain employs TRBV7-8 and TRBJ1-1; possibly TRBD1 for D (6 bases). This CDR3 has 14 residues. CDR1 and CDR2 from the germline V gene are SGHVS and FQNEAQ.

Comments on this clonotype: A junction boundary mismatches the germline segment, possibly from a read error. The J gene is TRBJ2-3, the V gene TRBV11-2; D possibly corresponds to TRBD2 (6 bases). The length of the CDR3 is 14 residues. The germline V gene has CDR1 SGHAT and CDR2 FQNNGV. The CDR3 loop reads CAGGAREPIDTQYF. The CDR3, as DNA: TGTGCCGGAGGGGCACGGGAGCCCATAGATACGCAATATTTT.

The chain is built from TRBV20-1 and TRBJ2-2, with a possible D match to TRBD2 (5 bases). Germline V gives CDR1 DFQATT, CDR2 SNEGSKA (reference sequence). CDR3 length equals 14 residues. The germline V and J ends were trimmed by 7 bases and 4 bases, with 16 bases remaining between them. CDR3 DNA: TGCAGTGGCCGGACGGCTGCGGGCACCGGGGAGCTGTTTTTT. It is translated as CSGRTAAGTGELFF.

Comment on this clonotype: One junction end does not reproduce the germline sequence, and a read error may be involved. The chain uses TRBV11-2 and TRBJ2-5; D possibly corresponds to TRBD2 (6 bases). The germline CDR1 and CDR2 sequences are SGHAT and FQNNGV. The CDR3 spans 16 residues. CDR3 nucleotides: TGTGCCAACAGCTTATGGAGTAGCGGCCCGAGGGGGACCCAGTACTTC. Translated, it gives CANSLWSSGPRGTQYF.

Comment on this clonotype: The junction departs from germline at one end; a sequencing error may be responsible. This chain joins TRBV11-2 and TRBJ2-1; tentative D call: TRBD2 (5 bases). In germline, CDR1 is SGHAT, CDR2 FQNNGV. The CDR3 covers 13 residues. The CDR3 region is CASNHTLENEQFF. CDR3 nucleotide sequence: TGTGCCAGCAACCATACACTAGAAAATGAGCAGTTCTTT.

Comments on this clonotype: A much larger clone is a single base away; this may be a read error. The chain couples TRBV7-9 to TRBJ1-1; TRBD1 is a possible D gene (5 bases). Trimming pared 3 bases from V and 7 bases from J, leaving 12 bases between. Germline V gives CDR1 SEHNR, CDR2 FQNEAQ (reference sequence). The CDR3 extends over 13 amino acids. The CDR3 sequence: CASSLGPRGEAFF. CDR3 coding DNA: TGTGCCAGCAGCTTGGGCCCTAGGGGTGAAGCTTTCTTT. The complete variable domain, with remaining parts taken from reference TRBV7-9 and TRBJ1-1, reads DTGVSQNPRHKITKRGQNVTFRCDPISEHNRLYWYRQTLGQGPEFLTYFQNEAQLEKSRLLSDRFSAERPKGSFSTLEIQRTEQGDSAMYLCASSLGPRGEAFFGQGTRLTVV.

Note on this clonotype: A read error may be the cause here, since a much bigger clone is one base away. The CDR3 DNA reads as TGTGCCAGCAGCCCGATCGGCTCCTACAATGGGCAGTTCTTC. It codes for CASSPIGSYNGQFF. V gene TRBV7-9 combines with J gene TRBJ2-1, with no clear D. The length of the CDR3 is 14 residues. CDR1 SEHNR and CDR2 FQNEAQ come from the germline V gene (reference sequence).

As to this clonotype: This may arise from a read error, as a much more abundant clone is one base away. In DNA, the CDR3 is TGTGCCTGGAGCGTGGGGTCCAGGTCCTACGAGCAGTACTTC. Translated, it gives CAWSVGSRSYEQYF. The chain carries TRBV30 and TRBJ2-7; D ambiguous. Trimming stripped 3 bases from V and 1 base from J, with 13 bases between. Germline V lookup: CDR1 GTSNPN, CDR2 SVGIG (reference sequence). The CDR3 loop spans 14 amino acids.

With regard to this clonotype: Mismatch with germline at one junction end may stem from a read error. The chain combines TRBV12-3 or TRBV12-4 with TRBJ1-5, with D possibly matching TRBD1 (5 bases). The CDR3 loop spans 18 amino acids. In DNA form, the CDR3 reads TGTGCCAGCAGTTTACTAGGGACTGGGGTATCAAGCAATCAGTCCCAGCATTTT. Translated: CASSLLGTGVSSNQSQHF.

Remarks on this clonotype: Since a much larger clone is just one base distant, this may be a read error. The chain uses TRBV28 and TRBJ1-1; no reliable D call. This CDR3 is 13 amino acids long. Germline assignment: CDR1 MDHEN and CDR2 SYDVKM. For the CDR3, the DNA is TGTGCCAACAGTTTAGGGATCTCAGGTGAAGCTTTCTTT. Its protein product is CANSLGISGEAFF.

About this clonotype: The CDR3 does not end in the conserved phenylalanine or tryptophan, so this is likely a read error. The rearrangement joins TRBV6-6 to TRBJ1-5; D gene unclear. Deletions cut 6 bases from V and 3 bases from J, with 6 bases between. Germline loops: CDR1 MNHNY, CDR2 SVGAGI (reference sequence). This CDR3 spans 12 amino acids. The CDR3 DNA reads as TGTGCCAGCAGCCTCCCCAATCAGCCCCAGCATTAT. Its translation: CASSLPNQPQHY.

Notes on this clonotype: Its ends do not fully match the called genes, so a read error is possible. The chain couples TRBV6-5 to TRBJ2-1, with D perhaps TRBD2 (5 bases). Germline-derived CDR1 and CDR2 are MNHEY and SVGAGI. The length of the CDR3 is 13 residues. Here the CDR3 reads CTSRRSSYNEQFF. The CDR3 DNA follows: TGCACCAGCAGGAGGAGCTCCTACAATGAGCAGTTCTTC.